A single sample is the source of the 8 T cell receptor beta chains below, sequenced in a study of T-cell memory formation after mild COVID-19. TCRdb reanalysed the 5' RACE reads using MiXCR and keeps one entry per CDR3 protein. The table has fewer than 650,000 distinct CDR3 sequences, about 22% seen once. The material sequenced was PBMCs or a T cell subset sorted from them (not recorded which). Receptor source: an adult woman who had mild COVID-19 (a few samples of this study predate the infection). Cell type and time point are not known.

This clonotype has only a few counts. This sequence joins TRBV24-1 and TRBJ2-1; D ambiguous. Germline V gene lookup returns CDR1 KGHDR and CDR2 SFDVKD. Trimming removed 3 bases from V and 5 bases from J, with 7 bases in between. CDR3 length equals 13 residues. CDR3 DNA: TGTGCCACCAGTGATCCCTCAAACAATGAGCAGTTCTTC. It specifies CATSDPSNNEQFF.

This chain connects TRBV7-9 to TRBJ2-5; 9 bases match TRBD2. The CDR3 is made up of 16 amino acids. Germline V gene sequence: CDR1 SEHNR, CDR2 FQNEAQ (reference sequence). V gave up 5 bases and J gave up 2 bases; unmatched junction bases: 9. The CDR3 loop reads CASSQWIAGVQETQYF. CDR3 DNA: TGTGCCAGCAGCCAATGGATAGCGGGGGTTCAAGAGACCCAGTACTTC.

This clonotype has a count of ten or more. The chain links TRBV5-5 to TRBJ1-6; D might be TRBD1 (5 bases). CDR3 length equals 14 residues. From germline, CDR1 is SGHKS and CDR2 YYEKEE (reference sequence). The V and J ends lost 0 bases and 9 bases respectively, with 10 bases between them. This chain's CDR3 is CASSLAGMASPLHF. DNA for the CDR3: TGTGCCAGCAGCTTGGCAGGGATGGCTTCACCCCTCCACTTT.

This CDR3 reads CASTPFGTEAFF. The CDR3 nucleotides are TGTGCCAGCACCCCGTTTGGCACTGAAGCTTTCTTT. The V call is TRBV12-3 or TRBV12-4, the J call TRBJ1-1, with D unclear. V lost 7 bases to trimming and J lost 4 bases, with 10 bases between them. The CDR3 covers 12 residues.

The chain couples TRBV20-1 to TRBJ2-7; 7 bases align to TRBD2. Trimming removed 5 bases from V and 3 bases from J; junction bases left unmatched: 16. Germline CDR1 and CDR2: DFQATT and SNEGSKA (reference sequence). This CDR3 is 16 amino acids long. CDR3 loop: CSAVGSPGGGSYEQYF. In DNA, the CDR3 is TGCAGTGCTGTGGGTTCCCCAGGCGGCGGGAGCTACGAGCAGTACTTC.

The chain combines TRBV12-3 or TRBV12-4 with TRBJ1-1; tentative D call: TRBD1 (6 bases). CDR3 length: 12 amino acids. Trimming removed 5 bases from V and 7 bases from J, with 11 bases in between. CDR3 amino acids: CASSITGFEAFF. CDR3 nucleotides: TGTGCCAGCAGTATTACAGGGTTTGAAGCTTTCTTT.

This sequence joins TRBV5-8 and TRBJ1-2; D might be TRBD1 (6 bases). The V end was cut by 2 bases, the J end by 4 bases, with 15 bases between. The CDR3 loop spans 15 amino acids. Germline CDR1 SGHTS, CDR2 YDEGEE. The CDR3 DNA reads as TGTGCCAGCAGCTTCGGGGACATGGATCTCTATGGCTACACCTTC. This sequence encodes CASSFGDMDLYGYTF.

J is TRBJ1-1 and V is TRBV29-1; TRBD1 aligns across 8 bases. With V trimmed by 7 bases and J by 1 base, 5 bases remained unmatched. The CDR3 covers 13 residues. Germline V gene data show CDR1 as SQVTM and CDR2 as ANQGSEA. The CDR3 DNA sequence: TGCAGCGCGAACAGGGGGGAGAACACTGAAGCTTTCTTT. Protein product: CSANRGENTEAFF.